The 24 T cell receptor beta chains below come from one sample, sequenced in a study of regulatory T cells in long-lasting Graves disease. As to time point: newly diagnosed GD, antithyroid drugs for less than 3 months. The TCR library was prepared using RNA isolated from PBMCs. Construction of TCR beta libraries relied on iRepertoire HTBI primers and on Arm-PCR targeting CDR3 regions. MiXCR was run by TCRdb on the multiplex PCR reads, yielding one entry per CDR3 protein. The profile covers 200,000 to 250,000 distinct CDR3 sequences, with approximately 20% appearing a single time and roughly a fifth taken by the ten largest. The sequenced sample was peripheral blood mononuclear cells (PBMCs), obtained at new diagnosis, from a patient treated with antithyroid drugs. Receptor source: a female donor with Graves disease.

In DNA form, the CDR3 reads TGTGCCAGCAGCTTGGAGGCCCCGATTGCCGGGGAGCTGTTTTTT. Translating it yields CASSLEAPIAGELFF. The V call is TRBV11-2, the J call TRBJ2-2, with a weak D call TRBD2 (5 bases). CDR3 size: 15 residues. The V gene's germline CDR1 is SGHAT and CDR2 FQNNGV. V was trimmed by 3 bases and J by 6 bases, leaving 14 bases between them. The entire variable domain, with the rest obtained from reference TRBV11-2 and TRBJ2-2, is as follows: EAGVAQSPRYKIIEKRQSVAFWCNPISGHATLYWYQQILGQGPKLLIQFQNNGVVDDSQLPKDRFSAERLKGVDSTLKIQPAKLEDSAVYLCASSLEAPIAGELFFGEGSRLTVL.

This clonotype appeared many times. This sequence joins TRBV25-1 and TRBJ1-1; possibly TRBD1 for D (6 bases). CDR3 size: 15 residues. V lost 5 bases and J lost 2, with 15 bases in between. CDR1 and CDR2 from the germline V gene are MGHDK and SYGVNS. CDR3 residues: CASSPRTAPNTEAFF. CDR3 bases: TGTGCCAGCAGTCCAAGGACAGCCCCAAACACTGAAGCTTTCTTT.

This rearrangement joins TRBV10-1 to TRBJ2-1, with D perhaps TRBD1 (5 bases). The CDR3 runs to 13 residues. Trimming took 6 bases from V and 4 from J, leaving 10 bases between them. The V gene's germline CDR1 is WNHNN and CDR2 SYGVQD (reference sequence). The CDR3 coding sequence is TGCGCCAGCAGCCCCAACAGGTACAATGAGCAGTTCTTC. Translation gives CASSPNRYNEQFF.

The rearrangement joins TRBV20-1 to TRBJ2-3, with 9 bases matching TRBD1. The CDR3 consists of 12 residues. V dropped 6 bases and J dropped 6; count of bases not matched to a gene: 4. The V gene's germline CDR1 is DFQATT and CDR2 SNEGSKA (reference sequence). For the CDR3, the DNA is TGCAGTGCGGCACAGGGGGCGGATACGCAGTATTTT. This encodes CSAAQGADTQYF.

At least ten counts were recorded for this clonotype. The V and J genes are TRBV24-1 and TRBJ1-5; D might be TRBD1 (5 bases). CDR1 is KGHDR and CDR2 is SFDVKD in the germline V gene. The CDR3 consists of 16 residues. The V and J ends lost 5 bases and 2 bases respectively, with 15 bases between them. The CDR3 loop reads CATSGLDTGRNQPQHF. The CDR3 nucleotides are TGTGCCACCAGTGGCCTGGACACGGGGCGCAATCAGCCCCAGCATTTT.

In the case of this clonotype: This may arise from a read error, as a much more abundant clone is one base away. The chain combines TRBV11-2 with TRBJ2-3; 14 bases line up with TRBD2. The CDR3 runs to 17 residues. J was trimmed by 2 bases and V by 4 bases; bases with no gene match: 5. Germline CDR1 SGHAT, CDR2 FQNNGV. Here the CDR3 reads CASSSWTSGRTTDTQYF. The CDR3, as DNA: TGTGCCAGCAGCTCCTGGACTAGCGGGAGGACCACAGATACGCAGTATTTT.

In this sample, this clonotype turned up a few times. The likely explanation is a read error, given a far larger clone one base away. V and J are TRBV7-2 and TRBJ1-1; D perhaps matches TRBD1 (6 bases). Germline-derived CDR1 and CDR2 are SGHTA and FQGNSA. This CDR3 contains 13 residues. With 10 bases removed from V and 4 bases from J, the gap between germline ends came to 16 bases. In DNA, the CDR3 is TGTGCCACCCCTGGGACAAGGGGCACTGAAGCTTTCTTT. It codes for CATPGTRGTEAFF.

This clonotype was detected ten times or more. The chain joins TRBV20-1 to TRBJ2-3, with D possibly matching TRBD1 (6 bases). This CDR3 region has 14 residues. Looked up from germline, CDR1 is DFQATT and CDR2 is SNEGSKA (reference sequence). The V and J ends lost 6 bases and 2 bases respectively, with 15 bases between them. Written as DNA, the CDR3 is TGCAGTGCCACCCGGGACACCAACACAGATACGCAGTATTTT. Its protein is CSATRDTNTDTQYF.

This clonotype was seen many times. This rearrangement joins TRBV28 to TRBJ2-1; 15 bases match TRBD2. J gave up 8 bases and V 6 bases, and 8 bases lay outside the gene matches. The V gene's germline CDR1 is MDHEN and CDR2 SYDVKM. The CDR3 spans 16 residues. For the CDR3, the DNA is TGTGCCAGCAGCGGACTAGCGGGAGGGCCCGGGCATGAGCAGTTCTTC. This sequence encodes CASSGLAGGPGHEQFF.

This clonotype was seen at least ten times. This chain joins TRBV7-8 and TRBJ1-3, with D unresolved. Germline CDR1 SGHVS, CDR2 FQNEAQ. This CDR3 contains 13 residues. V shed 7 bases and J shed 4 bases, with 11 bases lying between them. The CDR3 loop is CASTQIAGNTIYF. DNA for the CDR3: TGTGCCAGCACCCAAATCGCGGGAAACACCATATATTTT.

In its sample, this clonotype was seen many times. J is TRBJ2-1 and V is TRBV7-2; the D gene could be TRBD1 or TRBD2 (5 bases each). The CDR3 covers 13 residues. V lost 8 bases to trimming and J lost 7 bases, with 15 bases between them. The germline V gene has CDR1 SGHTA and CDR2 FQGNSA. The CDR3 spells CASRDDAVNEQFF. DNA for the CDR3: TGTGCCAGCCGGGACGATGCTGTGAATGAGCAGTTCTTC.

Ten or more counts support this clonotype. V is TRBV2 and J is TRBJ2-3; D uncertain. With 7 bases removed from V and 5 bases from J, the gap between germline ends came to 13 bases. The CDR3 has 13 residues. Germline CDR1 and CDR2: SNHLY and FYNNEI. CDR3 bases: TGTGCCAGCAACCTCCACGGCATAGATACGCAGTATTTT. It translates to CASNLHGIDTQYF.

This clonotype showed up many times. The gene calls are TRBV12-3 or TRBV12-4 and TRBJ2-1; the D gene is possibly TRBD2 (6 bases). The CDR3 totals 15 residues. The V end lost 5 bases, the J end lost 7 bases, and 18 bases lay between the germline ends. The CDR3 nucleotides read TGTGCCAGCAGTCTTCTAGCGCACTCTGGGAATGAGCAGTTCTTC. Translating it yields CASSLLAHSGNEQFF.

The V gene is TRBV20-1, the J gene TRBJ2-7; D uncertain. In germline, CDR1 is DFQATT, CDR2 SNEGSKA (reference sequence). The ends were cut back, 7 bases at V and 1 base at J, with 8 bases in the middle. The CDR3 is made up of 11 amino acids. The CDR3 coding sequence is TGCAGTGGACGCGAGTCCTACGAGCAGTACTTC. This sequence encodes CSGRESYEQYF.

J is TRBJ1-1 and V is TRBV19; 9 bases are a match to TRBD1. The length of the CDR3 is 14 residues. V was clipped by 4 bases and J by 2 bases; unmatched bases: 2. CDR1 and CDR2 from the germline V gene are LNHDA and SQIVND (reference sequence). The CDR3 is CASSKQGANTEAFF. CDR3 DNA sequence: TGTGCCAGTAGTAAACAGGGGGCTAACACTGAAGCTTTCTTT. Looking up the rest from reference TRBV19 and TRBJ1-1 gives the full variable domain: DGGITQSPKYLFRKEGQNVTLSCEQNLNHDAMYWYRQDPGQGLRLIYYSQIVNDFQKGDIAEGYSVSREKKESFPLTVTSAQKNPTAFYLCASSKQGANTEAFFGQGTRLTVV.

This clonotype was seen ten or more times. The chain joins TRBV7-3 to TRBJ2-2; the D is unclear. Trimming removed 5 bases from V and 4 bases from J, with 14 bases in between. Germline CDR1 and CDR2: SGHTA and FQGTGA. This CDR3 has 15 amino acids. The CDR3 spells CASSPAPAATGELFF. The CDR3 DNA reads as TGTGCCAGCAGCCCAGCACCGGCGGCCACCGGGGAGCTGTTTTTT.

V usage is TRBV2 and J usage is TRBJ1-2, with a tentative D call TRBD1 (6 bases). Germline V CDR1 and CDR2: SNHLY, FYNNEI. The CDR3 contains 15 residues. The germline V and J ends were trimmed by 3 bases and 0 bases, with 11 bases remaining between them. The CDR3 sequence is CASSDLRGPNYGYTF. Here the CDR3 DNA reads TGTGCCAGCAGTGATCTCCGGGGGCCTAACTATGGCTACACCTTC.

The V and J genes are TRBV15 and TRBJ2-3; D not certain. CDR3 length: 14 residues. V lost 0 bases and J lost 4, with 8 bases in between. The germline gives CDR1 LNHNV, CDR2 YYDKDF (reference sequence). CDR3 loop: CATSREVEADTQYF. For the CDR3, the DNA is TGTGCCACCAGCAGAGAGGTAGAAGCAGATACGCAGTATTTT.

Worth noting for this clonotype: A read error is likely here: a far larger clone is one base away. The V and J genes are TRBV6-8 and TRBJ1-2, with D unresolved. Germline-derived CDR1 and CDR2 are MNHGY and SAAAGT. The CDR3 has 13 amino acids. The CDR3 nucleotides are TGTGTCAGCTGTCCGTCACAGAACTATGGCTACACCTTC. The encoded protein is CVSCPSQNYGYTF.

This clonotype has at least ten counts. The chain has TRBV2 and TRBJ1-1; tentatively, D is TRBD1 (5 bases). CDR1 SNHLY and CDR2 FYNNEI come from the germline V gene. There are 13 residues in the CDR3. V lost 7 bases to trimming and J lost 1 base, with 10 bases between them. CDR3 region: CASKDTENTEAFF. CDR3 in DNA: TGTGCCAGCAAGGACACGGAGAACACTGAAGCTTTCTTT.

This clonotype has ten or more counts. Compared with germline, one end of the junction differs, possibly owing to a read error. The chain couples TRBV29-1 to TRBJ2-1, with TRBD2 identical over 9 bases. This CDR3 is 16 amino acids long. Looked up from germline, CDR1 is SQVTM and CDR2 is ANQGSEA. The CDR3: CSVDRGRASSYNEQFF. DNA of the CDR3: TGCAGCGTTGATCGCGGGAGGGCCAGCTCCTACAACGAGCAGTTCTTC.

There are many counts of this clonotype. The chain employs TRBV20-1 and TRBJ2-3; 10 bases align to TRBD2. CDR1 is DFQATT, CDR2 SNEGSKA, per germline (reference sequence). The CDR3 covers 15 residues. With V trimmed by 6 bases and J by 3 bases, 9 bases remained unmatched. CDR3 region: CSATIAGGGTDTQYF. In DNA form, the CDR3 reads TGCAGTGCCACAATAGCGGGAGGTGGGACAGATACGCAGTATTTT.

As for this clonotype: Since no conserved phenylalanine or tryptophan closes the CDR3, a read error is the likely cause. V gene TRBV7-8 combines with J gene TRBJ2-2, with TRBD1 as a possible D gene (6 bases). Germline values: CDR1 SGHVS, CDR2 FQNEAQ. CDR3 length: 16 amino acids. The V end lost 6 bases, the J end lost 5 bases, and 19 bases lay between the germline ends. The CDR3 loop is CASSSLGGVGTGELFL. The CDR3, as DNA: TGTGCCAGCAGTTCCCTAGGGGGAGTGGGGACCGGGGAGCTGTTTTTG.

This clonotype was counted at least ten times. The rearrangement links TRBV7-2 to TRBJ1-3, with TRBD1 matching over 7 bases. CDR3 length: 13 residues. After removal of 4 bases from V and 4 bases from J, the junction contained 1 base not matched to a gene. Germline V gene lookup returns CDR1 SGHTA and CDR2 FQGNSA. CDR3 loop: CASSWGQGNTIYF. The DNA of the CDR3 is TGTGCCAGCAGCTGGGGACAGGGAAACACCATATATTTT.